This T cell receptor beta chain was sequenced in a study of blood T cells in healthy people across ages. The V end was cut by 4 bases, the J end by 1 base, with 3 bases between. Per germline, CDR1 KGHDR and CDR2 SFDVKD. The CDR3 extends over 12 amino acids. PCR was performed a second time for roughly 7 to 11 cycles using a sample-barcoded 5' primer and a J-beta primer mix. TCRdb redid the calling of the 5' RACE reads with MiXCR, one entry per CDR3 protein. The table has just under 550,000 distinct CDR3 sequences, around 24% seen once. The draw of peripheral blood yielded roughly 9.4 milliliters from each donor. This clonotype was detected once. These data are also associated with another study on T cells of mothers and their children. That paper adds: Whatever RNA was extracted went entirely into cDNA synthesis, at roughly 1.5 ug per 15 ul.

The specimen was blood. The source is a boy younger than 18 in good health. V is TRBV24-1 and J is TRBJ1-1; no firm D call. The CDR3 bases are TGTGCCACCAGTGAGAAGAACACTGAAGCTTTCTTT. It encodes CATSEKNTEAFF.